A selection of T cell receptor beta chains follows, all from one sample in a study. TCRdb re-derived calls from the 5' RACE reads in MiXCR, one entry per CDR3 protein. This sample yields roughly 40,000 distinct CDR3 sequences, of which 29% are seen a single time; roughly 3.5% belongs to the top ten. Material: memory CD4+ T cells sorted from a lymph node. These receptors all come from a female donor with breast cancer. Each CDR3 is given with its conserved first and last residue. A D gene is named only where the DNA matches it firmly. Some rows mark clone size as missing; the rest say once, few, many or name a class of expanded clone.

size: .; V: TRBV9; J: TRBJ1-2; length: 13; D: .; CDR3: CASSVTDFYGYTF; DNA: TGTGCCAGCAGCGTGACGGATTTCTATGGCTACACCTTC
size: few; V: TRBV5-5; J: TRBJ1-2; length: 15; D: .; CDR3: CASSFKSGTPYGYTF; DNA: TGTGCCAGCAGTTTCAAATCCGGGACCCCCTATGGCTACACCTTC
size: .; V: TRBV7-3; J: TRBJ2-7; length: 14; D: .; CDR3: CASSLAPGTYEQYF; DNA: TGTGCCAGCAGCTTAGCCCCAGGGACCTACGAGCAGTACTTC
size: few; V: TRBV20-1; J: TRBJ1-1; length: 13; D: .; CDR3: CSASDEPNTEAFF; DNA: TGCAGTGCTAGTGACGAACCGAACACTGAAGCTTTCTTT
size: .; V: TRBV20-1; J: TRBJ2-7; length: 15; D: TRBD1; CDR3: CSARPLRGQPYEQYF; DNA: TGCAGTGCTAGACCCCTCAGGGGGCAACCCTACGAGCAGTACTTC
size: .; V: TRBV5-1; J: TRBJ2-1; length: 17; D: TRBD2; CDR3: CASSLVSRAGGRNEQFF; DNA: TGCGCCAGCAGCTTGGTGAGCCGGGCGGGAGGGCGGAATGAGCAGTTCTTC
size: few; V: TRBV6-5; J: TRBJ1-6; length: 13; D: .; CDR3: CASSGDYNSPLHF; DNA: TGTGCCAGCTCGGGGGACTATAATTCACCCCTCCACTTT
size: .; V: TRBV3-1; J: TRBJ1-1; length: 14; D: TRBD1; CDR3: CASSYRGEKTEAFF; DNA: TGTGCCAGCAGCTACAGGGGAGAAAAAACTGAAGCTTTCTTT
size: .; V: TRBV6-5; J: TRBJ2-7; length: 14; D: .; CDR3: CASSYGQGGYEQYF; DNA: TGTGCCAGCAGTTACGGGCAGGGAGGATACGAGCAGTACTTC
size: few; V: TRBV9; J: TRBJ2-7; length: 14; D: .; CDR3: CASSVGVEGDEQYF; DNA: TGTGCCAGCAGCGTAGGCGTTGAAGGAGACGAGCAGTACTTC
size: many; V: TRBV20-1; J: TRBJ2-7; length: 15; D: TRBD2; CDR3: CSARISAGVINEQYF; DNA: TGCAGTGCTAGGATTTCTGCGGGGGTAATAAACGAGCAGTACTTC
size: .; V: TRBV2; J: TRBJ2-5; length: 14; D: .; CDR3: CASSLMGGQETQYF; DNA: TGTGCCAGCAGTCTCATGGGGGGACAAGAGACCCAGTACTTC
size: few; V: TRBV9; J: TRBJ2-3; length: 15; D: TRBD1; CDR3: CASCRGQGTRDTQYF; DNA: TGTGCCAGCTGCCGGGGACAGGGTACGAGAGATACGCAGTATTTT
size: .; V: TRBV29-1; J: TRBJ2-7; length: 11; D: .; CDR3: CSVGDGNEQYF; DNA: TGCAGCGTTGGGGATGGGAACGAGCAGTACTTC
size: few; V: TRBV5-1; J: TRBJ1-1; length: 13; D: .; CDR3: CASSLDLSTEAFF; DNA: TGCGCCAGCAGCTTGGACTTGTCCACTGAAGCTTTCTTT
size: .; V: TRBV5-6; J: TRBJ1-1; length: 13; D: .; CDR3: CASSFRGGTEAFF; DNA: TGTGCCAGCAGCTTCAGGGGAGGGACTGAAGCTTTCTTT
size: .; V: TRBV10-3; J: TRBJ2-7; length: 11; D: .; CDR3: CAIGGTYEQYF; DNA: TGTGCCATCGGGGGGACTTACGAGCAGTACTTC
size: few; V: TRBV3-1; J: TRBJ1-4; length: 13; D: .; CDR3: CASSPQGRTQLFF; DNA: TGTGCCAGCAGCCCCCAAGGTCGGACGCAACTGTTTTTT
size: .; V: TRBV11-2; J: TRBJ1-6; length: 14; D: .; CDR3: CASSSSTGNSPLHF; DNA: TGTGCCAGCAGCTCCTCAACAGGGAATTCACCCCTCCACTTT
size: few; V: TRBV7-2; J: TRBJ1-3; length: 15; D: TRBD1; CDR3: CASSLAQGSGNTIYF; DNA: TGTGCCAGCAGCTTGGCACAGGGGAGTGGGAACACCATATATTTT
size: .; V: TRBV11-2; J: TRBJ2-1; length: 15; D: TRBD2; CDR3: CASSLLGTSYNEQFF; DNA: TGTGCCAGCAGCCTACTCGGGACTAGCTACAATGAGCAGTTCTTC
size: few; V: TRBV27; J: TRBJ1-1; length: 14; D: .; CDR3: CASSFGRGSSEAFF; DNA: TGTGCCAGCAGTTTTGGGAGGGGTTCTTCTGAAGCTTTCTTT
size: few; V: TRBV5-1; J: TRBJ2-7; length: 14; D: .; CDR3: CASSLDRSTYEQYF; DNA: TGCGCCAGCAGCTTGGACAGGAGTACCTACGAGCAGTACTTC
size: .; V: TRBV7-3; J: TRBJ1-5; length: 13; D: .; CDR3: CASSFRINQPQHF; DNA: TGTGCCAGCAGCTTCCGTATCAATCAGCCCCAGCATTTT
size: few; V: TRBV18; J: TRBJ1-1; length: 16; D: .; CDR3: CASSPPDGPMNTEAFF; DNA: TGTGCCAGCTCACCTCCGGATGGCCCAATGAACACTGAAGCTTTCTTT
size: many; V: TRBV5-1; J: TRBJ2-3; length: 14; D: .; CDR3: CASSLEGGTDTQYF; DNA: TGCGCCAGCAGCTTGGAGGGTGGCACAGATACGCAGTATTTT
size: .; V: TRBV6-1; J: TRBJ1-5; length: 17; D: .; CDR3: CASSDPPDRGRDQPQHF; DNA: TGTGCCAGCAGTGATCCCCCGGATAGGGGGAGAGATCAGCCCCAGCATTTT
size: .; V: TRBV7-9; J: TRBJ2-7; length: 14; D: .; CDR3: CASSPRSPGYEQYF; DNA: TGTGCCAGCAGCCCCCGGAGTCCGGGGTACGAGCAGTACTTC
size: few; V: TRBV6-1; J: TRBJ1-4; length: 14; D: .; CDR3: CASSEWMGDEKLFF; DNA: TGTGCCAGCAGTGAATGGATGGGAGATGAAAAACTGTTTTTT
size: .; V: TRBV5-6; J: TRBJ2-7; length: 15; D: .; CDR3: CASSFPRPEGYEQYF; DNA: TGTGCCAGCAGCTTCCCCAGGCCAGAGGGCTACGAGCAGTACTTC
size: few; V: TRBV27; J: TRBJ2-3; length: 15; D: .; CDR3: CASSWGQGRPDTQYF; DNA: TGTGCCAGCAGTTGGGGTCAGGGGAGACCAGATACGCAGTATTTT
size: .; V: TRBV6-2/TRBV6-3; J: TRBJ1-1; length: 13; D: .; CDR3: CASSFFTNTEAFF; DNA: TGTGCCAGCAGTTTTTTCACGAACACTGAAGCTTTCTTT
size: many; V: TRBV7-9; J: TRBJ2-5; length: 14; D: .; CDR3: CASSQNAIQETQYF; DNA: TGTGCCAGCAGCCAAAACGCCATACAAGAGACCCAGTACTTC
size: .; V: TRBV4-1; J: TRBJ2-7; length: 16; D: .; CDR3: CASSQVEGTSTYEQYF; DNA: TGCGCCAGCAGCCAAGTGGAAGGGACATCTACCTACGAGCAGTACTTC
size: .; V: TRBV27; J: TRBJ2-1; length: 14; D: TRBD2; CDR3: CASQRGSSYNEQFF; DNA: TGTGCCAGCCAGCGGGGGAGCTCCTACAATGAGCAGTTCTTC
size: .; V: TRBV5-1; J: TRBJ1-1; length: 15; D: .; CDR3: CASSLRTGMNTEAFF; DNA: TGCGCCAGCAGCTTGAGGACTGGTATGAACACTGAAGCTTTCTTT
size: .; V: TRBV9; J: TRBJ2-2; length: 14; D: .; CDR3: CASSASVNTGELFF; DNA: TGTGCCAGCAGCGCCTCGGTGAACACCGGGGAGCTGTTTTTT
size: .; V: TRBV27; J: TRBJ1-1; length: 15; D: .; CDR3: CASSLLGPDNTEAFF; DNA: TGTGCCAGCAGTTTATTGGGCCCCGATAACACTGAAGCTTTCTTT
size: .; V: TRBV7-9; J: TRBJ1-3; length: 15; D: .; CDR3: CASSSTVHSGNTIYF; DNA: TGTGCCAGCAGCTCGACAGTACACTCTGGAAACACCATATATTTT
size: few; V: TRBV11-1; J: TRBJ2-5; length: 15; D: TRBD1; CDR3: CASSFPTGGEETQYF; DNA: TGTGCCAGCAGCTTCCCGACAGGGGGAGAGGAGACCCAGTACTTC
size: .; V: TRBV9; J: TRBJ2-1; length: 16; D: TRBD1; CDR3: CASSVGGGQGRNEQFF; DNA: TGTGCCAGCAGCGTAGGTGGGGGACAGGGTCGGAATGAGCAGTTCTTC
size: .; V: TRBV5-1; J: TRBJ1-5; length: 15; D: TRBD1; CDR3: CASSLAGGSNQPQHF; DNA: TGCGCCAGCAGCTTGGCAGGGGGAAGCAATCAGCCCCAGCATTTT
size: few; V: TRBV20-1; J: TRBJ1-1; length: 13; D: .; CDR3: CSARQSLNTEAFF; DNA: TGCAGTGCTAGACAGTCCTTGAACACTGAAGCTTTCTTT
size: many; V: TRBV10-2; J: TRBJ1-5; length: 14; D: .; CDR3: CASRDGQSNQPQHF; DNA: TGCGCCAGCAGAGACGGCCAGAGCAATCAGCCCCAGCATTTT
size: few; V: TRBV5-1; J: TRBJ1-4; length: 16; D: .; CDR3: CASSLAGRSTNEKLFF; DNA: TGCGCCAGCAGCTTGGCCGGGAGGTCAACTAATGAAAAACTGTTTTTT
size: few; V: TRBV7-8; J: TRBJ2-7; length: 13; D: .; CDR3: CASSVFSSYEQYF; DNA: TGTGCCAGCAGCGTATTTAGCTCCTACGAGCAGTACTTC